The entry that follows covers one TCR beta chain sequence. Its antigen is still unknown. CDR3 length: 14 residues. Trimming shortened V by 4 bases and J by 6 bases, and 12 bases separated the two germline ends. Per germline, CDR1 SNHLY and CDR2 FYNNEI. These data come from a study of response to subunit inactivated influenza vaccine. MiXCR, run by TCRdb on the RT-PCR reads, gives a single entry per CDR3 protein. The table records roughly 650,000 distinct CDR3 sequences, roughly 15% of them present only once. Whole-study results and caveats: Researchers suggested that each seasonal influenza vaccination recruits few new T cells.

This receptor was identified in a man over 45 who received an inactivated influenza vaccine. The sample in question was PBMCs from blood, obtained approximately 15 days before vaccination. V usage is TRBV2 and J usage is TRBJ2-2; possible D gene TRBD1, 6 bases. CDR3 nucleotides: TGTGCCAGCAGTGGTCAGGGGCGATCCGGGGAGCTGTTTTTT. Its protein is CASSGQGRSGELFF.